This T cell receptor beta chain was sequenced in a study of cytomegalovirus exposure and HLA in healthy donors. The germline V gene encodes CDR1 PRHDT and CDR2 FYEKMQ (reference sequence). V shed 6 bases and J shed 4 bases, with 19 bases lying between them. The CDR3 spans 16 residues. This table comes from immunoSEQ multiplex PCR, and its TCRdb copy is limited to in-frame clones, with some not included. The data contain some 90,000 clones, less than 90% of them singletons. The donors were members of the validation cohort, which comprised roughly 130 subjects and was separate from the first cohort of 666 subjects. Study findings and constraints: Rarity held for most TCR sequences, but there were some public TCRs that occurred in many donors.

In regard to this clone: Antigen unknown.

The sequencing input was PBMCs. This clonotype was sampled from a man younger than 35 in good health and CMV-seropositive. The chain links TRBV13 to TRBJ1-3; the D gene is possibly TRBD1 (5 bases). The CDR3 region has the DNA TGTGCCAGCAGTTACGGTACAGGCACGGCGGGAAACACCATATATTTT. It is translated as CASSYGTGTAGNTIYF.